Each of the 25 T cell receptor beta chains below was sequenced from the same sample in a study of identifying expanded T cells in peripheral blood. Assay used: immunoSEQ multiplex PCR; TCRdb lists only in-frame clones, some missing. The table lists 100,000 or so clones, around 90% of them singletons. The specimen was blood. All receptors derive from a person aged 18 to 69 in good health.

V and J are TRBV6-1 and TRBJ2-3; 9 bases agree with TRBD2. The CDR3 contains 14 residues. The germline CDR1 and CDR2 sequences are MNHNS and SASEGT. The J segment lost 4 bases and the V segment lost 6 bases, leaving 5 bases of the junction unmatched. CDR3 in DNA: TGTGCCAGCAGCGGCGGGGGGGGTGCAGATACGCAGTATTTT. Its translation is CASSGGGGADTQYF.

This CDR3 is CASRTSYEQYF. The CDR3 DNA follows: TGTGCCAGCAGGACTTCCTACGAGCAGTACTTC. The rearrangement links TRBV6-5 to TRBJ2-7; D is ambiguous. CDR1 and CDR2 from the germline V gene are MNHEY and SVGAGI. The CDR3 is 11 amino acids. V gave up 6 bases and J gave up 1 base, with 4 bases separating them.

The chain recombines TRBV28 with TRBJ2-7, with D maybe TRBD2 (7 bases). V was cut by 8 bases and J by 2 bases, with 22 bases left in between. CDR1 and CDR2 (germline): MDHEN, SYDVKM. The CDR3 extends over 16 amino acids. Here the CDR3 reads CASGPVAGGATYEQYF. The CDR3 nucleotides read TGTGCCAGCGGACCGGTAGCTGGGGGGGCGACCTACGAGCAGTACTTC.

Here the CDR3 DNA reads TGTGCCAGCAGTTCCCTGGGTAGCGGGGGCCCCTACGAGCAGTACTTC. It encodes CASSSLGSGGPYEQYF. V gene TRBV27 combines with J gene TRBJ2-7; TRBD2 matches at 9 bases. CDR1 and CDR2 (germline): MNHEY, SMNVEV (reference sequence). The CDR3 covers 16 residues. After removal of 4 bases from V and 2 bases from J, the junction contained 9 bases not matched to a gene.

The J gene is TRBJ1-4, the V gene TRBV29-1; possible D gene TRBD1, 5 bases. The CDR3 has 15 amino acids. CDR1 is SQVTM, CDR2 ANQGSEA, per germline. Trimming pared 0 bases from V and 7 bases from J, leaving 15 bases between. For the CDR3, the DNA is TGCAGCGTTGAAGATCCCCAGGGCATGAGTGAAAAACTGTTTTTT. Translating gives CSVEDPQGMSEKLFF.

The genes are TRBV10-3 and TRBJ2-2; D remains ambiguous. V lost 11 bases, J lost 0 bases, and 22 bases lay in between. The length of the CDR3 is 17 residues. Germline V gene sequence: CDR1 ENHRY, CDR2 SYGVKD. This CDR3 is CASSPSAYMANTGELFF. CDR3 DNA: TGTGCCTCGAGCCCGTCAGCTTATATGGCGAACACCGGGGAGCTGTTTTTT.

This clone was recorded once. The chain links TRBV11-2 to TRBJ2-2; D may be TRBD2 (6 bases). Germline loops: CDR1 SGHAT, CDR2 FQNNGV. V lost 2 bases and J 5 bases, leaving 12 bases between the germline ends. CDR3 length equals 15 residues. DNA for the CDR3: TGTGCCAGCAGCTTAATGGAGGGAACGACCGGGGAGCTGTTTTTT. Its protein is CASSLMEGTTGELFF.

This sequence joins TRBV6-6 and TRBJ2-1, with D perhaps matching TRBD2 (6 bases). This CDR3 has 13 amino acids. V was trimmed by 0 bases and J by 12 bases, leaving 12 bases between them. CDR1 is MNHNY, CDR2 SVGAGI, per germline (reference sequence). CDR3 sequence (DNA): TGTGCCAGCAGTTACTCGTTGCGGGACGGGCAGTTCTTC. Its translation: CASSYSLRDGQFF.

This chain joins TRBV27 and TRBJ1-5, with D unclear. Germline assignment: CDR1 MNHEY and CDR2 SMNVEV (reference sequence). This CDR3 is built from 14 residues. V was pared by 6 bases and J by 1 base, with 10 bases between. CDR3 DNA sequence: TGTGCCAGCAGGCCCAGAGGGAGCAATCAGCCCCAGCATTTT. Translated: CASRPRGSNQPQHF.

V is TRBV7-2 and J is TRBJ2-5, with 11 bases aligning to TRBD2. The CDR3 sequence is 15 residues long. The germline gives CDR1 SGHTA, CDR2 FQGNSA. With 5 bases clipped from V and 6 bases from J, the junction kept 8 bases outside the gene matches. This chain's CDR3 is CASSPLSGGAQTQYF. DNA for the CDR3: TGTGCCAGCAGCCCCCTTAGCGGGGGGGCGCAGACCCAGTACTTC. The full variable domain, completed using reference TRBV7-2 and TRBJ2-5, is GAGVSQSPSNKVTEKGKDVELRCDPISGHTALYWYRQSLGQGLEFLIYFQGNSAPDKSGLPSDRFSAERTGGSVSTLTIQRTQQEDSAVYLCASSPLSGGAQTQYFGPGTRLLVL.

This rearrangement joins TRBV4-3 to TRBJ1-6; 10 bases fit TRBD1. The germline gives CDR1 LGHNA, CDR2 YSLEER. The CDR3 runs 15 residues. V trimming: 6 bases; J trimming: 6 bases; junction bases outside the gene matches: 5. In nucleotides, the CDR3 is TGCGCCAGCAGACGGACAGGGGGGTCTAATTCACCCCTCCACTTT. This gives the protein CASRRTGGSNSPLHF.

The chain joins TRBV4-3 to TRBJ1-2; D unresolved. This CDR3 comprises 16 residues. Trimming pared 0 bases from V and 5 bases from J, leaving 16 bases between. Germline-derived CDR1 and CDR2 are LGHNA and YSLEER. The CDR3 DNA reads TGCGCCAGCAGCCAAGATAGTCTAGGAGGCGTTTATGGCTACACCTTC. Residues: CASSQDSLGGVYGYTF.

The chain joins TRBV2 to TRBJ1-1, with 11 bases fitting TRBD1. CDR3 length: 17 amino acids. Germline V gene lookup returns CDR1 SNHLY and CDR2 FYNNEI. V lost 8 bases to trimming and J lost 1 base; unmatched junction nucleotides: 12. The CDR3 here is CASWKSRDRGANTEAFF. CDR3 DNA: TGTGCCAGCTGGAAGTCCCGGGACAGGGGGGCGAACACTGAAGCTTTCTTT.

The chain has TRBV19 and TRBJ2-3; D gene ambiguous. This CDR3 has 13 amino acids. V was trimmed by 5 bases and J by 6 bases, leaving 12 bases between them. CDR1 is LNHDA and CDR2 is SQIVND in the germline V gene (reference sequence). The CDR3 protein is CASSATLLDTQYF. In DNA form, the CDR3 reads TGTGCCAGTAGTGCAACATTGTTGGATACGCAGTATTTT.

Only one count was recorded for this clone. The gene calls are TRBV9 and TRBJ2-3; D gene uncertain. Per the germline V gene, CDR1 is SGDLS and CDR2 is YYNGEE. Trimming left V 0 bases short and J 2 bases short, with 7 bases between. The CDR3 runs 14 residues. CDR3 in amino acids: CASSVEVFTDTQYF. DNA of the CDR3: TGTGCCAGCAGCGTAGAGGTCTTCACAGATACGCAGTATTTT.

Here the CDR3 DNA reads TGTGCCATCAGTGAGTCGGGAGAGGACGAGCAGTACTTC. Protein: CAISESGEDEQYF. J is TRBJ2-7 and V is TRBV10-3, with D possibly TRBD2 on 5 matching bases. V was pared by 0 bases and J by 5 bases, with 8 bases between. The CDR3 totals 13 residues. Germline CDR1 is ENHRY and CDR2 is SYGVKD.

This rearrangement joins TRBV18 to TRBJ2-5; D is ambiguous. Germline V gene data show CDR1 as KGHSH and CDR2 as LQKENI. Trimming removed 2 bases at V and 5 bases at J, with 12 bases between. CDR3 length: 14 residues. DNA of the CDR3: TGTGCCAGCTCACCAGGGCAGGTCGAGGAGACCCAGTACTTC. Translating it yields CASSPGQVEETQYF.

The chain has TRBV28 and TRBJ1-4; TRBD1 is a possible D gene (6 bases). Germline CDR1 MDHEN, CDR2 SYDVKM. The CDR3 is 13 amino acids. Trimming cost V 7 bases and J 7 bases, with 13 bases left between them. The DNA of the CDR3 is TGTGCCAGCACGGAGCACAGGGCTGAAAAACTGTTTTTT. It codes for CASTEHRAEKLFF.

The chain employs TRBV9 and TRBJ2-1; TRBD1 matches 9 bases. J was trimmed by 5 bases and V by 7 bases; bases with no gene match: 10. The CDR3 length is 15 residues. Looked up from germline, CDR1 is SGDLS and CDR2 is YYNGEE. The CDR3 region is CASGPGDRVDNEQFF. CDR3 bases: TGTGCCAGCGGCCCCGGGGACAGGGTAGACAATGAGCAGTTCTTC.

The V gene is TRBV5-6, the J gene TRBJ2-7; the match to TRBD1 covers 7 bases. CDR1 is SGHDT, CDR2 YYEEEE, per germline. V gave up 4 bases and J gave up 5 bases; unmatched junction bases: 3. The CDR3 is made up of 12 amino acids. This chain's CDR3 is CASSPDRHEQYF. CDR3 DNA sequence: TGTGCCAGCAGCCCGGACAGGCACGAGCAGTACTTC.

This chain's CDR3 is CASSLTGRGTEAFF. The CDR3, as DNA: TGTGCCAGCAGCTTGACAGGGCGAGGGACTGAAGCTTTCTTT. The chain links TRBV5-6 to TRBJ1-1, with D possibly TRBD1 on 6 matching bases. The CDR3 is 14 amino acids. The V gene's germline CDR1 is SGHDT and CDR2 YYEEEE. V gave up 1 base and J gave up 5 bases, with 12 bases separating them.

The rearrangement links TRBV27 to TRBJ2-5, with 12 bases identical to TRBD2. Germline CDR1 reads MNHEY; CDR2 reads SMNVEV (reference sequence). CDR3 length equals 17 residues. V shed 6 bases, J shed 0 bases, and the junction held 8 bases outside the gene matches. CDR3 sequence: CASRGLAGTRYQETQYF. The CDR3 DNA reads TGTGCCAGCAGAGGACTAGCGGGGACTAGGTACCAAGAGACCCAGTACTTC.

The V gene is TRBV2, the J gene TRBJ1-5; 11 bases fit TRBD1. CDR3 size: 14 residues. V shed 8 bases, J shed 6 bases, and the junction held 6 bases outside the gene matches. Germline V lookup: CDR1 SNHLY, CDR2 FYNNEI. The CDR3 DNA follows: TGTGCCAGCTCCGAGGACAGGGGGCTTCAGCCCCAGCATTTT. Translating gives CASSEDRGLQPQHF.

Only one count was recorded for this clone. The V gene is TRBV6-6, the J gene TRBJ2-7; D perhaps matches TRBD1 (5 bases). This CDR3 has 14 amino acids. Trimming stripped 5 bases from V and 3 bases from J, with 14 bases between. CDR1 is MNHNY and CDR2 is SVGAGI in the germline V gene (reference sequence). In nucleotides, the CDR3 is TGTGCCAGCAGTCTCTACTCAGGGAACTACGAGCAGTACTTC. It is translated as CASSLYSGNYEQYF.

The V and J genes are TRBV29-1 and TRBJ1-2, with a weak D call TRBD1 (6 bases). Germline V gene sequence: CDR1 SQVTM, CDR2 ANQGSEA. Trimming removed 1 base from V and 2 bases from J, with 8 bases in between. CDR3 length: 13 amino acids. The CDR3 spells CSVEAGQNYGYTF. CDR3 DNA: TGCAGCGTTGAAGCAGGACAGAACTATGGCTACACCTTC.